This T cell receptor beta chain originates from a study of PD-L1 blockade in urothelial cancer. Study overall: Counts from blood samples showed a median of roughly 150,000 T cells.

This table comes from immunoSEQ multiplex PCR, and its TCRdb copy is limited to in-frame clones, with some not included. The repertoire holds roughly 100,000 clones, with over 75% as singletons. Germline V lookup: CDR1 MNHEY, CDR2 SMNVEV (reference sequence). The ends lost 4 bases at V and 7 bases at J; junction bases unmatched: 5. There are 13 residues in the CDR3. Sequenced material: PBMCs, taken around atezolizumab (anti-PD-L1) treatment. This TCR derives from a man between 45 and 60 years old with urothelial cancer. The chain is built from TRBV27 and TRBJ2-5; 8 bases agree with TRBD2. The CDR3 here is CASSSSSGSTQYF. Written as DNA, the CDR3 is TGTGCCAGCAGTTCGTCTAGCGGGTCGACCCAGTACTTC.